This T cell receptor (beta chain) derives from a study of cytomegalovirus exposure and HLA in healthy donors. This clone turned up a few times. The PCR used 60 Vbeta and 13 Jbeta primers. The method was immunoSEQ multiplex PCR; TCRdb's version includes in-frame clones alone and lacks a portion of them. The table has roughly 200,000 clones, about 89% seen once. V was clipped by 1 base and J by 1 base; unmatched bases: 3. Germline values: CDR1 SEHNR, CDR2 FQNEAQ (reference sequence). The CDR3 totals 17 residues. The rearrangement joins TRBV7-9 to TRBJ2-3, with TRBD2 identical over 12 bases. The sequence came from a woman aged 18 to 35 in good health and CMV-seronegative. The source material was PBMCs. The DNA of the CDR3 is TGTGCCAGCAGCTTAGGGACTAGCGGGGCCCGCACAGATACGCAGTATTTT. Amino acid sequence: CASSLGTSGARTDTQYF.